Below, 7 T cell receptor beta chains from the same sample are listed, as sequenced in a study of siplizumab effects on memory and regulatory T cells. The table came from immunoSEQ multiplex PCR; TCRdb's copy has only in-frame clones and leaves some out. The sample lists 97,000 or so clones, around nine tenths occurring once. The sample consisted of CD4+ T cells sorted from blood. These TCRs come from a human donor in good health.

The V gene is TRBV5-1, the J gene TRBJ2-7; D unclear. The CDR3 sequence is 13 residues long. V lost 3 bases and J 4 bases, leaving 11 bases between the germline ends. Germline V gives CDR1 SGHRS, CDR2 YFSETQ. The CDR3 region has the DNA TGCGCCAGCAGCTCGGCTGTGTCTTACGAGCAGTACTTC. Its translation: CASSSAVSYEQYF.

V usage is TRBV6-5 and J usage is TRBJ2-7; a possible D gene is TRBD2 (6 bases). Trimming left V 7 bases short and J 1 base short, with 14 bases between. The CDR3 spans 14 residues. In germline, CDR1 is MNHEY, CDR2 SVGAGI. This CDR3 reads CASIPVGGSYEQYF. The DNA for the CDR3 is TGTGCCAGCATCCCAGTGGGGGGTTCCTACGAGCAGTACTTC.

The chain links TRBV10-3 to TRBJ1-2; D is unresolved. The CDR3 consists of 12 residues. Per germline, CDR1 ENHRY and CDR2 SYGVKD. Trimming cost V 2 bases and J 4 bases, with 5 bases left between them. The CDR3 sequence: CAISEGLYGYTF. In DNA form, the CDR3 reads TGTGCCATCAGTGAGGGTCTCTATGGCTACACCTTC.

The chain is built from TRBV15 and TRBJ1-1; no firm D call. This CDR3 is built from 14 residues. Germline CDR1 is LNHNV and CDR2 is YYDKDF (reference sequence). Trimming took off 0 bases at V and 0 bases at J, with 5 bases between the two ends. CDR3 protein: CATSRDPVNTEAFF. The CDR3 nucleotides are TGTGCCACCAGCAGAGATCCAGTGAACACTGAAGCTTTCTTT.

This CDR3 is CASSSWDRGRLTYNEQFF. The CDR3 DNA follows: TGTGCCAGCAGCAGCTGGGACAGGGGAAGGTTGACCTACAATGAGCAGTTCTTC. The rearrangement links TRBV7-3 to TRBJ2-1; 10 bases map to TRBD1. The CDR3 is 18 amino acids. The germline V gene encodes CDR1 SGHTA and CDR2 FQGTGA. The trim removed 5 bases at V and 2 bases at J, leaving 12 bases unmatched.

This chain joins TRBV7-3 and TRBJ2-1; D remains unclear. V was trimmed by 4 bases and J by 8 bases, leaving 12 bases between them. CDR1 is SGHTA, CDR2 FQGTGA, per germline. CDR3 size: 13 residues. CDR3 in DNA: TGTGCCAGCAGCTCACCCGTAGACCATGAGCAGTTCTTC. Encoded protein: CASSSPVDHEQFF.

The chain couples TRBV5-4 to TRBJ1-1, with D unclear. This CDR3 contains 13 residues. V lost 4 bases to trimming and J lost 0 bases, with 7 bases between them. In germline, CDR1 is SGHNT, CDR2 YYREEE (reference sequence). CDR3 sequence: CASSLRMNTEAFF. In DNA form, the CDR3 reads TGTGCCAGCAGCCTTCGGATGAACACTGAAGCTTTCTTT.